A selection of T cell receptor beta chains follows, all from one sample in a study of CD8 T cells in ankylosing spondylitis. Each CDR3 protein is one row after TCRdb ran MiXCR on the 5' RACE reads. In the table there are under 300,000 distinct CDR3 sequences, about 10% of which are singletons. Material for sequencing was blood, either unsorted or a sorted T cell fraction (not recorded which). The receptor set was obtained from a male donor with ankylosing spondylitis or in good health (not recorded which). Both conserved end residues are part of each CDR3. D genes are given only for firm matches. Where a row states a size, it is once, few, many or the class of an expanded clone; other rows omit it.

d_call,clone_size,j_call,v_call,cdr3_aa,cdr3_nt
.,few,TRBJ2-7,TRBV7-3,CASSLYSDSSYEQYF,TGTGCCAGCAGCTTATATTCGGATTCCTCCTACGAGCAGTACTTC
.,many,TRBJ2-3,TRBV7-6,CASSSEFGLAFDTDTQYF,TGTGCCAGCAGCTCAGAGTTTGGCCTAGCTTTTGACACAGATACGCAGTATTTT
.,.,TRBJ2-5,TRBV27,CASSSYLGETQYF,TGTGCCAGCAGTTCGTACCTAGGGGAGACCCAGTACTTC
TRBD2,few,TRBJ2-7,TRBV28,CASSFRTSGTYEQYF,TGTGCCAGCAGTTTTAGGACTAGCGGCACCTACGAGCAGTACTTC
TRBD2,few,TRBJ2-7,TRBV4-2,CASSPRGGSSYEQYF,TGTGCCAGCAGTCCAAGAGGCGGGAGCTCCTACGAGCAGTACTTC
TRBD1,many,TRBJ2-6,TRBV25-1,CASGRGKGGANVLTF,TGTGCCAGCGGCAGGGGGAAAGGTGGGGCCAACGTCCTGACTTTC
.,.,TRBJ1-1,TRBV7-8,CASSLAILNTEAFF,TGTGCCAGCAGCTTAGCCATCTTGAACACTGAAGCTTTCTTT
TRBD2,few,TRBJ2-7,TRBV6-1,CASTASGRAYEQYF,TGTGCCAGCACCGCTAGCGGGAGGGCCTACGAGCAGTACTTC
.,.,TRBJ2-7,TRBV29-1,CSDPGERSNSYEQYF,TGCAGCGACCCGGGAGAACGAAGTAACTCCTACGAGCAGTACTTC
TRBD2,.,TRBJ2-1,TRBV11-2,CASSWGLAGVYEQFF,TGTGCCAGCAGCTGGGGACTAGCGGGAGTCTATGAGCAGTTCTTC
TRBD1,.,TRBJ1-2,TRBV29-1,CSVDRGEDLTTNYGYTF,TGCAGCGTGGACAGGGGGGAAGATTTGACGACTAACTATGGCTACACCTTC
.,.,TRBJ2-4,TRBV7-9,CASSFPIAKNIQYF,TGTGCCAGCAGCTTTCCGATAGCCAAAAACATTCAGTACTTC
.,.,TRBJ2-4,TRBV6-1,CASSARDSIAKNIQYF,TGTGCCAGCAGTGCCCGGGACTCCATAGCCAAAAACATTCAGTACTTC
.,.,TRBJ2-7,TRBV27,CASSLHSSYEQYF,TGTGCCAGCAGTTTACACAGCTCCTACGAGCAGTACTTC
TRBD2,many,TRBJ2-1,TRBV7-2,CASSSTNRLAGAEQFF,TGTGCCAGCAGCTCGACTAACAGACTAGCGGGAGCTGAGCAGTTCTTC
.,many,TRBJ2-2,TRBV7-3,CASSSTGELFF,TGTGCCAGCAGTTCCACCGGGGAGCTGTTTTTT
TRBD2,many,TRBJ2-7,TRBV12-3/TRBV12-4,CASRHSGGGSYEQYF,TGTGCCAGCAGGCATAGCGGGGGAGGCTCCTACGAGCAGTACTTC
.,many,TRBJ1-2,TRBV4-2,CASSQGVVGIYGYTF,TGTGCCAGCAGCCAAGGAGTTGTAGGGATCTATGGCTACACCTTC
.,few,TRBJ2-6,TRBV2,CASSVRVPGANVLTF,TGTGCCAGCAGTGTCAGGGTACCTGGGGCCAACGTCCTGACTTTC
TRBD2,.,TRBJ2-7,TRBV28,CASSLSLAGGSEQYF,TGTGCCAGCAGTTTATCCCTAGCGGGAGGATCCGAGCAGTACTTC
.,.,TRBJ2-3,TRBV19,CASSMSKGAGTDTQYF,TGTGCCAGTAGTATGTCAAAAGGGGCCGGAACAGATACGCAGTATTTT
.,many,TRBJ1-4,TRBV5-5,CASSLLYSTNEKLFF,TGTGCCAGCAGCTTGCTTTATTCAACTAATGAAAAACTGTTTTTT
TRBD1,many,TRBJ1-2,TRBV29-1,CSGIDRVEGYTF,TGCAGCGGAATAGACAGGGTTGAGGGCTACACCTTC
.,.,TRBJ1-2,TRBV12-5,CASGLAGQWYGYTF,TGTGCTAGTGGTTTGGCGGGGCAGTGGTATGGCTACACCTTC
TRBD2,many,TRBJ2-7,TRBV2,CASTLGLAVYEQYF,TGTGCCAGCACTCTGGGACTAGCGGTCTACGAGCAGTACTTC
.,many,TRBJ2-1,TRBV12-3/TRBV12-4,CASSFVLNEQFF,TGTGCCAGCAGTTTCGTGCTTAATGAGCAGTTCTTC
TRBD1,many,TRBJ1-4,TRBV5-1,CASSDRDRGNEKLFF,TGCGCCAGCAGTGACCGGGACAGGGGAAATGAAAAACTGTTTTTT
TRBD1,many,TRBJ2-1,TRBV5-5,CASSSGRDRGFNEQFF,TGTGCCAGCAGCTCAGGTCGGGACAGGGGGTTCAATGAGCAGTTCTTC